The clone carrying this T cell receptor beta chain was counted a few times. This entry is derived from a study of cytomegalovirus exposure and HLA in healthy donors. The CDR3 is 21 residues long. Germline V gives CDR1 LGHNA, CDR2 YSLEER. Trimming cost V 0 bases and J 0 bases; bases outside gene matches: 18. The PCR made use of 60 Vbeta and 13 Jbeta primers. Using immunoSEQ multiplex PCR, the repertoire was profiled, and TCRdb retains in-frame clones only, with some absent. The repertoire consists of around 90,000 clones, with less than 70% occurring once and the leading ten covering 2% to 2.5%. The sequence was obtained from a human donor in good health. Source material: PBMCs. V usage is TRBV4-3 and J usage is TRBJ2-3, with 7 bases lining up with TRBD2. The CDR3, as DNA: TGCGCCAGCAGCCAAGAAGGGAGGGGAACCACGGCCTACTCCAGCACAGATACGCAGTATTTT. Residues: CASSQEGRGTTAYSSTDTQYF.